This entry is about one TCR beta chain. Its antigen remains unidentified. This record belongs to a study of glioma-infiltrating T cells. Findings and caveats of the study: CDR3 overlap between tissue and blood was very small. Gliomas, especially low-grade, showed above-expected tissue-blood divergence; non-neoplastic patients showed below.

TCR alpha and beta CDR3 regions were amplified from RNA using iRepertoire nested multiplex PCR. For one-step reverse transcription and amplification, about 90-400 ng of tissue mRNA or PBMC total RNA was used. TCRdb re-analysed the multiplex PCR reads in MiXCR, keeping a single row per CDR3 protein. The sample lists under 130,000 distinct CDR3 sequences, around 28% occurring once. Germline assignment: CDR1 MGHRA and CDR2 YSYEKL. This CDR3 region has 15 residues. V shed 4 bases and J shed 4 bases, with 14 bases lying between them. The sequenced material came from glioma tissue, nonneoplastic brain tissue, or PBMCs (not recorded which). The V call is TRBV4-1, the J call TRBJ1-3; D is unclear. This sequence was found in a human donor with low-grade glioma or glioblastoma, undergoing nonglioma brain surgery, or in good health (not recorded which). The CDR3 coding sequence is TGCGCCAGCAGCCTAGGACCATCTCCGGGAAACACCATATATTTT. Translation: CASSLGPSPGNTIYF.